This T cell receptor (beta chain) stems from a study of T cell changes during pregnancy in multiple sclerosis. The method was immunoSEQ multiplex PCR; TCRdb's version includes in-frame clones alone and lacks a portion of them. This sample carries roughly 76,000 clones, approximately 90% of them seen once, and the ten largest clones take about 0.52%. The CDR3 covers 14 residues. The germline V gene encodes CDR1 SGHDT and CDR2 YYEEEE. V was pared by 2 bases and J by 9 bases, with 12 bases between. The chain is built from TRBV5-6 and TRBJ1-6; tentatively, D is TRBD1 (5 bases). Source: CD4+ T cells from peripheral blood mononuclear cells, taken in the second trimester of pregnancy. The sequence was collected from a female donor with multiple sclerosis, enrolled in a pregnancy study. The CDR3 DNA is TGTGCCAGCAGCTTTCCAGGGTGGAGTTCACCCCTCCACTTT. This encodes CASSFPGWSSPLHF.